These 12 T cell receptor beta chains originate from one sample sequenced in a study of blood T cells in healthy people across ages. Next came a second PCR, run for roughly 6 to 11 cycles, which used a sample-barcoded 5' primer along with a J-beta primer mix. TCRdb recomputed calls from the 5' RACE reads with MiXCR, one row per CDR3 protein. The sample has 1,500,000 or so distinct CDR3 sequences, almost 60% seen once; the top ten hold roughly 6.3%. The sample comprised blood. The receptor set was obtained from a man between 18 and 29 years old in good health.

CDR3 sequence reads: CASWGSGTYEQYF. In nucleotides, the CDR3 is TGTGCCAGCTGGGGGAGCGGTACTTACGAGCAGTACTTC. The rearrangement uses TRBV27 and TRBJ2-7, with D perhaps given as TRBD1 or TRBD2 (5 bases each). V was clipped by 8 bases and J by 4 bases, with 15 bases between them. Germline CDR1 and CDR2: MNHEY and SMNVEV (reference sequence). The CDR3 sequence is 13 residues long.

V and J are TRBV7-9 and TRBJ2-1, with D perhaps matching TRBD1 or TRBD2 (5 bases each). Germline V CDR1 and CDR2: SEHNR, FQNEAQ (reference sequence). This CDR3 comprises 15 residues. Trimming shortened V by 4 bases and J by 2 bases, and 12 bases separated the two germline ends. The CDR3 sequence: CASSSGTPTYNEQFF. The DNA for the CDR3 is TGTGCCAGCAGCTCCGGGACCCCGACCTACAATGAGCAGTTCTTC. Complete variable domain (other parts from reference TRBV7-9 and TRBJ2-1): DTGVSQNPRHKITKRGQNVTFRCDPISEHNRLYWYRQTLGQGPEFLTYFQNEAQLEKSRLLSDRFSAERPKGSFSTLEIQRTEQGDSAMYLCASSSGTPTYNEQFFGPGTRLTVL.

The chain joins TRBV27 to TRBJ2-5, with 7 bases fitting TRBD1. V shed 7 bases and J 0 bases; nucleotides not matched to a gene: 5. CDR1 is MNHEY and CDR2 is SMNVEV in the germline V gene (reference sequence). The CDR3 spans 14 residues. CDR3 in DNA: TGTGCCAGCAAGGGACAGAACAACCAAGAGACCCAGTACTTC. Translated, it gives CASKGQNNQETQYF.

V is TRBV29-1 and J is TRBJ2-4; D not resolved. Matching the DNA end better, TRBJ2-5 makes the J call doubtful. Germline assignment: CDR1 SQVTM and CDR2 ANQGSEA. The CDR3 consists of 13 residues. The CDR3 reads CSVEKDLGETQYF. CDR3 DNA sequence: TGCAGCGTTGAAAAGGATCTTGGGGAGACCCAGTACTTC.

As concerns this clonotype: A single base separates this from a much larger clone, so it may be a read error. The chain carries TRBV12-3 or TRBV12-4 and TRBJ2-5, with 9 bases lining up with TRBD2. CDR3 size: 14 residues. With V trimmed by 5 bases and J by 11 bases, 12 bases remained unmatched. CDR3 nucleotide sequence: TGTGCCAGCAGTAGCGGGGGGCCAAGAGGGGAGCAGTACTTC. Translated: CASSSGGPRGEQYF.

J is TRBJ2-4 and V is TRBV5-6; unclear D gene. This CDR3 has 15 residues. CDR1 is SGHDT and CDR2 is YYEEEE in the germline V gene. Trimming removed 5 bases from V and 8 bases from J, with 20 bases in between. This CDR3 is CASSIKGGSADIQYF. As DNA, the CDR3 is TGTGCCAGCAGTATTAAAGGCGGCTCGGCGGACATTCAGTACTTC.

The CDR3 spells CSVEEGSNQPQHF. The CDR3 region has the DNA TGCAGCGTTGAAGAAGGTAGCAATCAGCCCCAGCATTTT. The chain is built from TRBV29-1 and TRBJ1-5, with D unclear. V lost 0 bases, J lost 0 bases, and 3 bases lay in between. The CDR3 loop spans 13 amino acids. Germline assignment: CDR1 SQVTM and CDR2 ANQGSEA.

This clonotype was seen only a few times. The chain carries TRBV9 and TRBJ2-1; tentatively, D is TRBD1 (6 bases). Trimming stripped 3 bases from V and 6 bases from J, with 10 bases between. The CDR3 is 13 amino acids. Germline CDR1 is SGDLS and CDR2 is YYNGEE. CDR3 DNA: TGTGCCAGCAGCGACGGGACACTCAATGAGCAGTTCTTC. This sequence encodes CASSDGTLNEQFF.

The chain combines TRBV9 with TRBJ1-1; 8 nucleotides agree with TRBD1. Trimming cost V 2 bases and J 0 bases; bases outside gene matches: 6. The CDR3 consists of 16 residues. Germline assignment: CDR1 SGDLS and CDR2 YYNGEE. CDR3 DNA sequence: TGTGCCAGCAGCGTGAACAGGGGGAATATGAACACTGAAGCTTTCTTT. The encoded protein is CASSVNRGNMNTEAFF.

The gene calls are TRBV25-1 and TRBJ2-2; weak D call: TRBD2 (5 bases). The ends were cut back, 10 bases at V and 1 base at J, with 13 bases in the middle. The CDR3 length is 14 residues. The germline CDR1 and CDR2 sequences are MGHDK and SYGVNS. CDR3 in amino acids: CATSFRENTGELFF. In nucleotides, the CDR3 is TGTGCCACCTCGTTCCGGGAGAACACCGGGGAGCTGTTTTTT.

The rearrangement uses TRBV11-2 and TRBJ2-4, with D perhaps TRBD1 (6 bases). Between the trimmed V and J ends, which lost 4 bases and 6 bases, there was a span of 16 bases. This CDR3 has 15 residues. Germline values: CDR1 SGHAT, CDR2 FQNNGV. CDR3 bases: TGTGCCAGCAGCTCCCTTCCACAGGGCGGAAACATTCAGTACTTC. This sequence encodes CASSSLPQGGNIQYF.

V gene TRBV7-8 combines with J gene TRBJ2-1; 10 nucleotides line up with TRBD1. From germline, CDR1 is SGHVS and CDR2 FQNEAQ. Trimming cost V 8 bases and J 8 bases; bases outside gene matches: 9. CDR3 length equals 14 residues. The chain's CDR3 is CASGRGTGVDEQFF. For the CDR3, the DNA is TGTGCCAGCGGGCGCGGGACAGGGGTGGATGAGCAGTTCTTC.